This T cell receptor (beta chain) is from a study of cytomegalovirus exposure and HLA in healthy donors. Germline CDR1 is WNHNN and CDR2 is SYGVQD (reference sequence). The length of the CDR3 is 14 residues. V gave up 4 bases and J gave up 6 bases, with 12 bases separating them. PCR primers comprised 60 Vbeta and 13 Jbeta primers. Methods used by the authors: The authors later counted 75 million to 90 million unique TCR beta chains, 9.5 million to 13 million of them shared. Clones were read by immunoSEQ multiplex PCR, and TCRdb kept only the in-frame ones, dropping some. D and trimming were read from the DNA, whereas the V and J calls and clone size are those reported in that table. The sample records approximately 120,000 clones, about 68% being singletons.

The chain uses TRBV10-1 and TRBJ2-2; D is unresolved. This receptor was obtained from a man aged 40-49 years in good health and CMV-seropositive. The sample comprised PBMCs. CDR3 nucleotides: TGCGCCAGCAGTGCTGGGTTTGAGGCCGGGGAGCTGTTTTTT. It translates to CASSAGFEAGELFF.